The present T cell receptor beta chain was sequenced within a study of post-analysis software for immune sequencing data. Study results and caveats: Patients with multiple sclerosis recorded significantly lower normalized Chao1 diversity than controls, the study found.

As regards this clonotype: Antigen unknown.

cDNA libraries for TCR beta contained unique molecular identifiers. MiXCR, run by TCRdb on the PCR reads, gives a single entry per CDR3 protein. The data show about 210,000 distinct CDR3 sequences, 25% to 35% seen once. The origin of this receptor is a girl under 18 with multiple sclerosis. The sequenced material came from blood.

CDR3 amino acids: CASSLIAGANNEQFF. CDR3 DNA: TGTGCCAGCAGCCTAATAGCGGGAGCGAACAATGAGCAGTTCTTC. This chain joins TRBV4-2 and TRBJ2-1; 9 nucleotides match TRBD2. The CDR3 is 15 residues long. J gave up 5 bases and V 4 bases, and 6 bases lay outside the gene matches. The germline CDR1 and CDR2 sequences are LGHNA and YNFKEQ.